These T cell receptor beta chains were read from a single sample in a study of Ad26.COV2.S vaccination and SARS-CoV-2 variants. This table comes from immunoSEQ multiplex PCR, and its TCRdb copy is limited to in-frame clones, with some not included. The sample gives 410,000 or so clones, about 90% of which show up once; 1.5% to 2% is in the top ten. The sequencing used peripheral blood, collected in a trial of Ad26.COV2.S vaccine versus placebo. The source of these receptors is a person aged 18-60 years who received the Ad26.COV2.S COVID-19 vaccine or a placebo. The CDR3 runs from the conserved cysteine through the conserved F or W. A D gene is named only where the DNA matches it firmly. Only some rows state a clone size, as once, few, many or a class for expanded clones.

size: -
D: -
V: TRBV7-6
J: TRBJ2-2
DNA: TGTGCCAGCAGCCTAACGGGGACAACGAACACCGGGGAGCTGTTTTTT
CDR3: CASSLTGTTNTGELFF

size: -
D: -
V: TRBV6-2/TRBV6-3
J: TRBJ2-5
DNA: TGTGCCAGCAGTCACCTGGAGGGGGAGACCCAGTACTTC
CDR3: CASSHLEGETQYF

size: -
D: TRBD2
V: TRBV7-2
J: TRBJ2-3
DNA: TGTGCCAGCAGCTTAGAGTCACTAGCGGGGGGAAGCACAGATACGCAGTATTTT
CDR3: CASSLESLAGGSTDTQYF

size: -
D: -
V: TRBV24-1
J: TRBJ2-3
DNA: TGTGCCCTCAGTGGTGCACTAGACACAGATACGCAGTATTTT
CDR3: CALSGALDTDTQYF

size: -
D: -
V: TRBV30
J: TRBJ1-4
DNA: TGTGCCTGGAGTGTTATGGGGAACCCTAATGAAAAACTGTTTTTT
CDR3: CAWSVMGNPNEKLFF

size: -
D: -
V: TRBV5-6
J: TRBJ2-7
DNA: TGTGCCAGCAGCTTGGGCAGGACCTACGAGCAGTACTTC
CDR3: CASSLGRTYEQYF

size: -
D: -
V: TRBV5-6
J: TRBJ1-1
DNA: TGTGCCAGCAGCCCGGTCAGGGGCTCCCCCGAAGCTTTCTTT
CDR3: CASSPVRGSPEAFF

size: -
D: -
V: TRBV27
J: TRBJ2-6
DNA: TGTGCCAGCTCAAGGGCCCTTTACTCTGGGGCCAACGTCCTGACTTTC
CDR3: CASSRALYSGANVLTF

size: -
D: TRBD2
V: TRBV11-2
J: TRBJ2-5
DNA: TGTGCCAGCAGACTAGCGGGGGGTGAGACCCAGTACTTC
CDR3: CASRLAGGETQYF

size: -
D: -
V: TRBV11-2
J: TRBJ2-7
DNA: TGTGCCAGCAGCTTAGTCGGCAGCTCCTACGAGCAGTACTTC
CDR3: CASSLVGSSYEQYF

size: -
D: -
V: TRBV4-3
J: TRBJ2-1
DNA: TGCGCCAGCAGCCAATTTGGAGGGGGCCACAATGAGCAGTTCTTC
CDR3: CASSQFGGGHNEQFF

size: -
D: -
V: TRBV7-6
J: TRBJ1-4
DNA: TGTGCCAGCAGCTTGAATGGGTGGTCTACTAATGAAAAACTGTTTTTT
CDR3: CASSLNGWSTNEKLFF

size: -
D: -
V: TRBV18
J: TRBJ1-6
DNA: TGTGCCAGCTCACCACCGTCACCTATAGGGGCACCCCTCCACTTT
CDR3: CASSPPSPIGAPLHF

size: -
D: -
V: TRBV18
J: TRBJ2-2
DNA: TGTGCCAGCTCACCAGGAATAGCACCGAACACCGGGGAGCTGTTTTTT
CDR3: CASSPGIAPNTGELFF

size: once
D: -
V: TRBV12-5
J: TRBJ2-7
DNA: TGTGCTAGTGGTGTACAGGGTAGCCACGAGCAGTACTTC
CDR3: CASGVQGSHEQYF

size: -
D: -
V: TRBV19
J: TRBJ1-6
DNA: TGTGCCAGTAGTATAGAGGATTATATGACACCCCTCCACTTT
CDR3: CASSIEDYMTPLHF

size: -
D: TRBD2
V: TRBV5-1
J: TRBJ2-7
DNA: TGCGCCAGCAGCCCAGGAAGCGGGGGGGCCTCCTACGAGCAGTACTTC
CDR3: CASSPGSGGASYEQYF

size: -
D: -
V: TRBV12-3/TRBV12-4
J: TRBJ2-2
DNA: TGTGCCAGCAGTTTATTAGGGGAGCTGTTTTTT
CDR3: CASSLLGELFF

size: -
D: TRBD1
V: TRBV11-2
J: TRBJ1-2
DNA: TGTGCCAGCACTGGACAGGGGGCATATGGCTACACCTTC
CDR3: CASTGQGAYGYTF

size: -
D: -
V: TRBV4-3
J: TRBJ1-5
DNA: TGCGCCAGCAGCCAAACGATCAATCAGCCCCAGCATTTT
CDR3: CASSQTINQPQHF

size: -
D: -
V: TRBV6-2/TRBV6-3
J: TRBJ1-1
DNA: TGTGCCAGCAGTTACTCCCCGACACGTATGAACACTGAAGCTTTCTTT
CDR3: CASSYSPTRMNTEAFF

size: once
D: TRBD1
V: TRBV5-4
J: TRBJ1-2
DNA: TGTGCCAGCAGCTTGGCCCGTTCGGGACAGTCGGATGGCTACACCTTC
CDR3: CASSLARSGQSDGYTF

size: -
D: TRBD2
V: TRBV5-1
J: TRBJ2-7
DNA: TGCGCCAGCAGCTTTCTAGCGGGGGGAGATTACGAGCAGTACTTC
CDR3: CASSFLAGGDYEQYF

size: -
D: TRBD2
V: TRBV5-1
J: TRBJ2-1
DNA: TGCGCCAGCAGGAAGGCGGGGGGGCAAATGAATGAGCAGTTCTTC
CDR3: CASRKAGGQMNEQFF

size: -
D: -
V: TRBV4-1
J: TRBJ1-1
DNA: TGCGCCAGCAGCCAATTACACGGGCTAGGGACTGAAGCTTTCTTT
CDR3: CASSQLHGLGTEAFF

size: -
D: TRBD2
V: TRBV2
J: TRBJ2-5
DNA: TGTGCCAGCAACTCTCAAATTCCCCCCAAACTAGCGGGGGGGCGGGAGACCCAGTACTTC
CDR3: CASNSQIPPKLAGGRETQYF

size: -
D: TRBD2
V: TRBV7-2
J: TRBJ2-7
DNA: TGTGCCAGCAGCTTAGCGGGTCGGCTAGCGGGGGTTTTCTACGAGCAGTACTTC
CDR3: CASSLAGRLAGVFYEQYF